This TCR beta chain was identified during a study of technical replicates of blood from several donors. The table came from immunoSEQ multiplex PCR; TCRdb's copy has only in-frame clones and leaves some out. The sample includes around 68,000 clones, 95% to 97% seen only once; the top ten take 0.25% to 0.3%. The ends lost 1 base at V and 4 bases at J; junction bases unmatched: 4. The germline V gene encodes CDR1 SEHNR and CDR2 FQNEAQ (reference sequence). This CDR3 spans 16 amino acids. What was sequenced was T cells isolated from PBMCs. This chain links TRBV7-9 with TRBJ2-5; 12 bases fit TRBD2. This sequence was found in a human donor in good health. The CDR3, as DNA: TGTGCCAGCAGCTTAGGGACTAGCGGGATAACAGAGACCCAGTACTTC. It codes for CASSLGTSGITETQYF.